This T cell receptor (beta chain) was recovered during a study of cytomegalovirus exposure and HLA in healthy donors. Study-wide context: The same platform used for the 666 first-cohort repertoires was also used for the approximately 120 validation repertoires, as a later analysis reported.

Germline V gene sequence: CDR1 SNHLY, CDR2 FYNNEI. V lost 2 bases, J lost 0 bases, and 8 bases lay in between. There are 15 residues in the CDR3. Overall study findings and caveats: The classifier, whose performance was assessed in both the original and validation cohorts, reportedly diagnosed cytomegalovirus status with high specificity and sensitivity. There were some public TCRs occurring in many donors, but most TCR sequences were rare. Cytomegalovirus-associated TCR beta chains were listed, numbering some 150.

Profiled with immunoSEQ multiplex PCR; TCRdb holds only in-frame clones, not every one. Of more than 85,000 clones in the sample, under 95% were seen once. Of note for this clone: The target antigen is unknown.

Sequencing used PBMCs. The TCR sequence derives from a woman aged 30 to 39 in good health and CMV-seropositive. The chain recombines TRBV2 with TRBJ2-1; D unclear. Here the CDR3 DNA reads TGTGCCAGCAGTGAACTAGGTAACTCCTACAATGAGCAGTTCTTC. The encoded protein is CASSELGNSYNEQFF.